Listed below are T cell receptor beta chains from one sample, sequenced in a study of long-term antiretroviral therapy in people with HIV. The table came from immunoSEQ multiplex PCR; TCRdb's copy has only in-frame clones and leaves some out. The sample includes over 30,000 clones, roughly 83% of them seen just once. Material: unsorted PBMCs, obtained 1.9 years after starting antiretroviral therapy. Source of these receptors: a man between 18 and 35 years old with HIV. Each CDR3 is given with its conserved first and last residue. D genes are given only for firm matches. For some rows the clone size is stated as once, few or many, or as a class when expanded; others skip it.

TRBV5-4	-	TRBJ2-7	TRBD1	CASSSTGTGAWEQYF	TGTGCCAGCAGCTCTACCGGGACAGGGGCCTGGGAGCAGTACTTC
TRBV7-7	-	TRBJ2-5	-	CASSLRGTGQETQYF	TGTGCTAGCAGCTTACGGGGGACCGGACAAGAGACCCAGTACTTC
TRBV2	once	TRBJ2-1	-	CASSEGLTREQFF	TGTGCCAGCAGCGAAGGACTCACCCGAGAGCAGTTCTTC
TRBV6-1	-	TRBJ1-1	-	CASSEPTLGRQSFF	TGTGCCAGCAGTGAACCAACCCTAGGGAGGCAGTCTTTCTTT
TRBV7-3	-	TRBJ2-1	-	CASSWTAESYNEQFF	TGTGCCAGCAGCTGGACGGCGGAGTCCTACAATGAGCAGTTCTTC
TRBV6-6	-	TRBJ2-7	-	CASSYGQYYEQYF	TGTGCCAGCAGTTACGGACAGTACTACGAGCAGTACTTC
TRBV11-2	-	TRBJ2-5	TRBD1	CASSPSPGTGHQETQYF	TGTGCCAGCAGCCCAAGCCCTGGGACAGGCCATCAAGAGACCCAGTACTTC
TRBV19	-	TRBJ1-6	TRBD1	CASRETGGGSPLHF	TGTGCCAGTAGGGAAACAGGGGGGGGTTCACCCCTCCACTTT
TRBV9	-	TRBJ2-3	TRBD2	CASSVGTSGGNTDTQYF	TGTGCCAGCAGCGTAGGAACTAGCGGGGGGAACACAGATACGCAGTATTTT
TRBV5-1	-	TRBJ1-1	-	CASSLVGMNTEAFF	TGCGCCAGCAGCTTGGTAGGGATGAACACTGAAGCTTTCTTT
TRBV6-1	-	TRBJ1-5	-	CASSEAGPGSNQPQHF	TGTGCCAGCAGTGAAGCTGGACCAGGGAGCAATCAGCCCCAGCATTTT
TRBV21-1	-	TRBJ2-6	-	CASTQGGGPGANVLTF	TGTGCCAGCACCCAGGGAGGGGGCCCTGGGGCCAACGTCCTGACTTTC
TRBV6-1	few	TRBJ2-1	TRBD1	CASRPGQGFNEQFF	TGTGCCAGCAGGCCGGGACAGGGTTTCAATGAGCAGTTCTTC
TRBV5-1	-	TRBJ2-7	TRBD2	CASSGAGTSGFYEQYF	TGCGCCAGCAGCGGAGCCGGGACTAGCGGCTTCTACGAGCAGTACTTC
TRBV11-2	-	TRBJ2-1	-	CASSYHNEQFF	TGTGCCAGCAGCTACCACAATGAGCAGTTCTTC
TRBV18	-	TRBJ1-5	-	CASSPRDNQPQHF	TGTGCCAGCTCACCGAGGGATAATCAGCCCCAGCATTTT
TRBV14	few	TRBJ2-7	TRBD1	CASSPRDRGGLYEQYF	TGTGCCAGCAGCCCCCGGGACAGGGGGGGATTATACGAGCAGTACTTC
TRBV28	-	TRBJ2-1	-	CASSLAQLYNEQFF	TGTGCCAGCAGTTTAGCACAGCTTTACAATGAGCAGTTCTTC
TRBV5-1	-	TRBJ2-2	TRBD2	CASSRTSVDTGELFF	TGCGCCAGCAGCCGGACTAGCGTCGACACCGGGGAGCTGTTTTTT
TRBV5-6	-	TRBJ2-5	TRBD2	CASSSLLAGGSETQYF	TGTGCCAGCAGCTCGCTACTAGCGGGGGGCTCAGAGACCCAGTACTTC
TRBV28	-	TRBJ2-7	TRBD1	CASSQPGQGGYEQYF	TGTGCCAGCAGTCAACCGGGACAGGGAGGATACGAGCAGTACTTC
TRBV6-1	-	TRBJ2-3	TRBD2	CASSSGTSGGDTQYF	TGTGCCAGCAGTTCCGGGACTAGCGGGGGGGATACGCAGTATTTT
TRBV7-9	-	TRBJ2-3	TRBD2	CASSADPGLGTDTQYF	TGTGCCAGCAGCGCAGACCCGGGACTAGGTACAGATACGCAGTATTTT
TRBV6-5	-	TRBJ1-3	-	CASSYSVGGSRNTIYF	TGTGCCAGCAGTTACTCCGTAGGGGGATCTCGAAACACCATATATTTT
TRBV9	once	TRBJ2-5	TRBD2	CASSALAGGPGETQYF	TGTGCCAGCAGCGCACTAGCGGGGGGGCCTGGAGAGACCCAGTACTTC
TRBV4-2	-	TRBJ1-1	-	CASSRGGVSTEAFF	TGTGCCAGCAGCCGAGGTGGGGTGAGCACTGAAGCTTTCTTT
TRBV19	-	TRBJ1-1	-	CASSETLGTEAFF	TGTGCCAGTAGTGAGACGTTAGGCACTGAAGCTTTCTTT
TRBV7-8	-	TRBJ1-4	TRBD1	CASSLAGGTAFNEKLFF	TGTGCCAGCAGCTTGGCCGGCGGGACAGCATTTAATGAAAAACTGTTTTTT
TRBV5-8	-	TRBJ1-5	-	CASSIQGYSNQPQHF	TGTGCCAGCAGCATACAGGGCTATAGCAATCAGCCCCAGCATTTT